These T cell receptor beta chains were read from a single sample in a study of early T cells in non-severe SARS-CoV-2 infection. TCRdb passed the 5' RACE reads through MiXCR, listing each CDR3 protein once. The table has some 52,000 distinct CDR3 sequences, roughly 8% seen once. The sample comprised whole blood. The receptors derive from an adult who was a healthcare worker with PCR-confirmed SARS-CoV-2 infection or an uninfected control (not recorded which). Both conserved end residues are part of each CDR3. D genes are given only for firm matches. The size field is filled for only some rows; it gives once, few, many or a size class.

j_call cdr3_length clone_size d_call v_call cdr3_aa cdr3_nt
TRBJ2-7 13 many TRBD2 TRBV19 CASTPGGTYEQYF TGTGCCAGTACCCCCGGGGGGACCTACGAGCAGTACTTC
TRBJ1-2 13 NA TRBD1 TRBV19 CASSPRGQYGYTF TGTGCCAGTAGTCCCAGGGGGCAGTATGGCTACACCTTC
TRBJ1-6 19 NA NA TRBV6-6 CASSYSGPGGSSYNSPLHF TGTGCCAGCAGTTACTCAGGGCCGGGTGGAAGCTCCTATAATTCACCCCTCCACTTT
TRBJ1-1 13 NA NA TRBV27 CASSLSVGYEAFF TGTGCCAGCAGTTTATCAGTGGGGTATGAAGCTTTCTTT
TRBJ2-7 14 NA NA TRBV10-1 CASSEKGKVYEQYF TGCGCCAGCAGTGAAAAGGGAAAGGTCTACGAGCAGTACTTC
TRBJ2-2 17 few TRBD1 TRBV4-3 CASSQGRTGENTGELFF TGCGCCAGCAGCCAAGGTCGGACAGGGGAGAACACCGGGGAGCTGTTTTTT
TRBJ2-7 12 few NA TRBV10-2 CASSETLGEQYF TGCGCCAGCAGTGAGACCCTCGGCGAGCAGTACTTC
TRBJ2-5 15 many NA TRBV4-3 CASSQEASRGETQYF TGCGCCAGCAGCCAAGAGGCTAGCAGAGGAGAGACCCAGTACTTC
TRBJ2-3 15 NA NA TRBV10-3 CAISESTTSRDTQYF TGTGCCATCAGTGAATCGACCACATCGCGGGATACGCAGTATTTT
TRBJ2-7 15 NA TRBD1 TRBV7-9 CASSRGQGADYEQYF TGTGCCAGCAGCCGGGGACAGGGGGCCGACTACGAGCAGTACTTC
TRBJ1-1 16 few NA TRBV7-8 CASSLVGAFMNTEAFF TGTGCCAGCAGCTTAGTCGGTGCCTTCATGAACACTGAAGCTTTCTTT
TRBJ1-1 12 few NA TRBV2 CASSDDRHEAFF TGTGCCAGCAGTGACGACAGGCATGAAGCTTTCTTT
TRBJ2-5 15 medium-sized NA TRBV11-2 CASSLIQGSGKTQYF TGTGCCAGCAGCTTAATTCAAGGGTCTGGAAAGACCCAGTACTTC
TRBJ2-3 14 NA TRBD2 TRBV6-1 CAIASGGRIDTQYF TGTGCCATCGCTAGCGGGGGAAGGATAGATACGCAGTATTTT
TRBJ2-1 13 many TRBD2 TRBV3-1 CASSQVLAGGKFF TGTGCCAGCAGCCAAGTCCTAGCGGGGGGTAAATTCTTC
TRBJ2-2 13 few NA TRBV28 CASEGGNTGELFF TGTGCCAGCGAGGGGGGGAACACCGGGGAGCTGTTTTTT
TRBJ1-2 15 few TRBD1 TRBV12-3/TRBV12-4 CASSLGDRVGYGYTF TGTGCCAGCAGTTTAGGGGACAGGGTAGGCTATGGCTACACCTTC
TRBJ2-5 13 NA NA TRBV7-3 CASSQKAGETQYF TGTGCCAGCAGCCAAAAGGCAGGAGAGACCCAGTACTTC
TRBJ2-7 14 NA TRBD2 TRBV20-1 CSALGLAGPYEQYF TGCAGTGCACTGGGACTAGCGGGCCCCTACGAGCAGTACTTC
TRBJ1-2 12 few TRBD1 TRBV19 CASAPGQGGYTF TGTGCCAGTGCCCCAGGACAGGGCGGCTACACCTTC
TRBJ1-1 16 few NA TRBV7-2 CASSSQPPGHNTEAFF TGTGCCAGCAGCTCCCAGCCGCCAGGGCATAACACTGAAGCTTTCTTT
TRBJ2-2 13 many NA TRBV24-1 CATSSGGTGELFF TGTGCCACCAGTTCAGGGGGGACCGGGGAGCTGTTTTTT
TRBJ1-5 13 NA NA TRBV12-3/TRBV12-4 CASSLTGRQPQHF TGTGCCAGCAGTTTGACAGGAAGGCAGCCCCAGCATTTT
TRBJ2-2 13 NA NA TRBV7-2 CASSLSGGGELFF TGTGCCAGCAGCCTCAGCGGTGGCGGGGAGCTGTTTTTT
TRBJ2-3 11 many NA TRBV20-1 CSGVSTDTQYF TGCAGTGGAGTTAGCACAGATACGCAGTATTTT
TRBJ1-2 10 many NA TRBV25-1 CASSGTFYTF TGTGCCAGCAGCGGGACTTTCTACACCTTC
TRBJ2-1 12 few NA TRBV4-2 CASSQGSAEQFF TGTGCCAGCAGCCAAGGGTCGGCTGAGCAGTTCTTC
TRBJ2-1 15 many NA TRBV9 CASSVGPQNYNEQFF TGTGCCAGCAGCGTAGGTCCGCAAAACTACAATGAGCAGTTCTTC
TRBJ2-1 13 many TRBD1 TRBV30 CAWSVQGYHEQFF TGTGCCTGGAGTGTACAGGGGTACCATGAGCAGTTCTTC
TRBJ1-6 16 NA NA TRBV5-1 CASSLGKTGFPSPLHF TGCGCCAGCAGCTTGGGGAAGACAGGCTTCCCTTCACCCCTCCACTTT
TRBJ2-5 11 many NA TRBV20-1 CSARLKETQYF TGCAGTGCTAGACTGAAAGAGACCCAGTACTTC
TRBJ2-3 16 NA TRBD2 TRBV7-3 CASSPIAGVSTDTQYF TGTGCCAGCAGCCCCATAGCGGGAGTAAGCACAGATACGCAGTATTTT
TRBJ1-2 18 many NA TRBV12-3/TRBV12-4 CASSPLGTSPGLRSGYTF TGTGCCAGCAGTCCCCTAGGGACGTCTCCCGGTCTACGTAGTGGCTACACCTTC